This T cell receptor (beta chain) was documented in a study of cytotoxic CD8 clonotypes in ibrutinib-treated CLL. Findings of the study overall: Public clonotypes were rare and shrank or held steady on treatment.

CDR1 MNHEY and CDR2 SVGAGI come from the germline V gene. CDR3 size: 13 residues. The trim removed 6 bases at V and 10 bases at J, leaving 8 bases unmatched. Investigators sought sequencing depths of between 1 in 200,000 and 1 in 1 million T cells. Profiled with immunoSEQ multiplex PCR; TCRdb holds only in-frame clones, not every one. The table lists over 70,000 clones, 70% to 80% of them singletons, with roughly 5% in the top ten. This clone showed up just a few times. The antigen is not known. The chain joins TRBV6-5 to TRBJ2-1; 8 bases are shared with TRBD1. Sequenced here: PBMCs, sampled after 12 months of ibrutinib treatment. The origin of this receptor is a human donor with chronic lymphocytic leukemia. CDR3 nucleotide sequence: TGTGCCAGCAGGGATGACGGGGACAGGGAGCAGTTCTTC. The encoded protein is CASRDDGDREQFF.